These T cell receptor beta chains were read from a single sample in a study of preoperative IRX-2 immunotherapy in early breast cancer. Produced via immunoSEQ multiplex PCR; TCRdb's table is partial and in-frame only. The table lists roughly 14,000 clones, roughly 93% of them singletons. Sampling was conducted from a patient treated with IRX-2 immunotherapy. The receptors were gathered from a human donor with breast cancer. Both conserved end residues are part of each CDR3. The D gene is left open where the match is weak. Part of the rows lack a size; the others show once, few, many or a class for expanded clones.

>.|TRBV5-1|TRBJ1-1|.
TGCGCCAGCAGCTTGGAGCCGGGAGGGGGGCCCATGAACACTGAAGCTTTCTTT
CASSLEPGGGPMNTEAFF
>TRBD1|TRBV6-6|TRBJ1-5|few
TGTGCCAGCAGTTACTCGACAGGGGAGAATCAGCCCCAGCATTTT
CASSYSTGENQPQHF
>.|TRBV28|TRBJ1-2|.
TGTGCCAGCAGTTGGGGCAGGACTATCCCTAACTATGGCTACACCTTC
CASSWGRTIPNYGYTF
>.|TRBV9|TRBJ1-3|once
TGTGCCAGCAGCGTCTCGGGGGCATTCTCTGGAAACACCATATATTTT
CASSVSGAFSGNTIYF
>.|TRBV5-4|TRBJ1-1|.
TGTGCCAGCAGCAGAATCACAGGGATCACTGAAGCTTTCTTT
CASSRITGITEAFF
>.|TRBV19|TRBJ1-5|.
TGTGCCACCTCATTCGGGGGGAATCAGCCCCAGCATTTT
CATSFGGNQPQHF
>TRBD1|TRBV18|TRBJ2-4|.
TGTGCCAGCTCACCAGGGACAGGGGGAGGAAGCATTCAGTACTTC
CASSPGTGGGSIQYF
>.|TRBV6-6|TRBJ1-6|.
TGTGCCAGCAGTTACTTAGGGGGGGGTGATTCACCCCTCCACTTT
CASSYLGGGDSPLHF
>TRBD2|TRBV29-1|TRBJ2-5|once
TGCAGCGTTGACGTCCGCGGGGGGGCATTGGGGGAGACCCAGTACTTC
CSVDVRGGALGETQYF
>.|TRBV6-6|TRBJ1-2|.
TGTGCCAGCAGCCAACTCTATGGCTACACCTTC
CASSQLYGYTF
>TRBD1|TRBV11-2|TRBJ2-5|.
TGTGCCAGCAGCACTACCGGGACAGGGGGCGAGGAGACCCAGTACTTC
CASSTTGTGGEETQYF
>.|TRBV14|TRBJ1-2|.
TGTGCCAGCAGCCTTCGGGACAAAAACTATGGCTACACCTTC
CASSLRDKNYGYTF
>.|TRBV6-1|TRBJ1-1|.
TGTGCCACCGGCCCTGGGGCTTTCTTT
CATGPGAFF
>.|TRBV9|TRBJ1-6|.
TGTGCCAGCAGCGTAGGCCCCCTGTCAGTCAATTCACCCCTCCACTTT
CASSVGPLSVNSPLHF
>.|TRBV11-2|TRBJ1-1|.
TGTGCCAGCAGCTTAGTCGGGGGTACTGAAGCTTTCTTT
CASSLVGGTEAFF
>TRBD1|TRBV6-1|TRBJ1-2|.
TGTGCCAGCAGTGAAGAGGGGGACAGAGGGGATGGCTACACCTTC
CASSEEGDRGDGYTF
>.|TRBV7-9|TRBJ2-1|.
TGTGCCAGCAGCCAAAGCGGATCAGCTTACAATGAGCAGTTCTTC
CASSQSGSAYNEQFF
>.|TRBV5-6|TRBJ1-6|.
TGTGCCAGCAGCCCGACGGACTCCTATAATTCACCCCTCCACTTT
CASSPTDSYNSPLHF
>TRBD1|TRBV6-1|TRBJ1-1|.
TGTGCCAGCAGTGAGGGGACAGAGAACACTGAAGCTTTCTTT
CASSEGTENTEAFF
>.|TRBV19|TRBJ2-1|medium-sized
TGTGCCAGTAGTAGGGGCGGACAAAAGGATGAGCAGTTCTTC
CASSRGGQKDEQFF
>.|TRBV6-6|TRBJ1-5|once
TGTGCCAGCAGCCGCTTACAGGCCCAGAGCAATCAGCCCCAGCATTTT
CASSRLQAQSNQPQHF
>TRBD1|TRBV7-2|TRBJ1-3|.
TGTGCCAGCAGCTACAACAGGGGGCGGGACACCATATATTTT
CASSYNRGRDTIYF